The source of this T cell receptor beta chain is a study of glioma-infiltrating T cells after dendritic cell vaccination. Data came from immunoSEQ multiplex PCR; TCRdb stores just in-frame clones and leaves some out. The profile shows approximately 99,000 clones, less than 90% of them singletons. Time point meaning: after dendritic cell vaccination, including at tumor progression/relapse. This clone came up once. Sequences were derived from blood, sampled after dendritic cell vaccination. The clonotype comes from a human donor with glioblastoma.

The CDR3 nucleotides are TGTGCCAGCAGCTCCCGGCGGGGCTCCTACGAGCAGTACTTC. This gives the protein CASSSRRGSYEQYF. The V gene is TRBV27, the J gene TRBJ2-7; weak D call: TRBD2 (6 bases). The germline V gene encodes CDR1 MNHEY and CDR2 SMNVEV (reference sequence). The CDR3 consists of 14 residues. Between the trimmed V and J ends, which lost 6 bases and 0 bases, there was a span of 12 bases.